This record looks at one T cell receptor (beta chain) sequence and its context. The sample is drawn from a study of shared clonotypes between healthy human individuals. V lost 0 bases and J lost 6, with 10 bases in between. This CDR3 contains 14 residues. CDR1 and CDR2 (germline): SGHRS, YFSETQ. Assay: immunoSEQ multiplex PCR; the TCRdb copy retains only in-frame clones and omits some. The table records 1 million to 1.2 million clones, about 80% of them present only once. The TCR was taken from a man aged 18-30 years in good health. Some clones in this sample may be carry-over from other donors' samples. Sequenced sample: memory CD4+ T cells from PBMCs. Subset of the sample: CD45RA-negative fraction. The rearrangement joins TRBV5-1 to TRBJ2-4; D unresolved. The CDR3, as DNA: TGCGCCAGCAGCTTGGACGGATCGAGAAACATTCAGTACTTC. Protein product: CASSLDGSRNIQYF.